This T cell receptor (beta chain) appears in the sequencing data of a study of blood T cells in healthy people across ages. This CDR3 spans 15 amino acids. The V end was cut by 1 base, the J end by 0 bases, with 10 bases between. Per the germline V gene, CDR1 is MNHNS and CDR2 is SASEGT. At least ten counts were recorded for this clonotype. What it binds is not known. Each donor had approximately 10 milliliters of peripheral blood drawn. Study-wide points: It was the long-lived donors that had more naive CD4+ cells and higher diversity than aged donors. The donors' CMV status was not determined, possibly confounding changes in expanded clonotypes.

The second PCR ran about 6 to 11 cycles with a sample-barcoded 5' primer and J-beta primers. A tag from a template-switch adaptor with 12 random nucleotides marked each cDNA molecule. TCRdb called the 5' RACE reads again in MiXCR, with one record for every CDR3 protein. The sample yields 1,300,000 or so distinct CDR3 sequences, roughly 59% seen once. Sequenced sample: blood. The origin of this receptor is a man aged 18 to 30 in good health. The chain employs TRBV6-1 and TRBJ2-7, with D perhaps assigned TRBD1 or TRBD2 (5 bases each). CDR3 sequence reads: CASSEEGTASYEQYF. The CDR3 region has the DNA TGTGCCAGCAGTGAAGAAGGGACGGCCTCCTACGAGCAGTACTTC.